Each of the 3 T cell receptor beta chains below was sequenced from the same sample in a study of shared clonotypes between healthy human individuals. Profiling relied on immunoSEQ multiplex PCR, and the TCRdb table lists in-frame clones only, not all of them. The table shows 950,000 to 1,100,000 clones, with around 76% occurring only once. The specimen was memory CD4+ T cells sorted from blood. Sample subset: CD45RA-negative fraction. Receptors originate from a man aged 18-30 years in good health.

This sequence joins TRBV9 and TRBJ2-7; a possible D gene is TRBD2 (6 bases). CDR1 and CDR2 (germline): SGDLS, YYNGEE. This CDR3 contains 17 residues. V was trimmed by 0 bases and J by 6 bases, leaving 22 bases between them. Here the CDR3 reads CASSVASAGTTLGEQYF. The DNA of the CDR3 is TGTGCCAGCAGCGTAGCTTCTGCGGGAACGACCCTCGGCGAGCAGTACTTC.

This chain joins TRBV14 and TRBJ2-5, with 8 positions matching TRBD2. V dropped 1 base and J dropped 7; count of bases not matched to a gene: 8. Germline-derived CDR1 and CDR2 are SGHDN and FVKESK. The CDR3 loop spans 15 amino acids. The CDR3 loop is CASSQGGGPKRTQYF. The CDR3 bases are TGTGCCAGCAGCCAAGGCGGGGGGCCCAAGAGGACCCAGTACTTC.

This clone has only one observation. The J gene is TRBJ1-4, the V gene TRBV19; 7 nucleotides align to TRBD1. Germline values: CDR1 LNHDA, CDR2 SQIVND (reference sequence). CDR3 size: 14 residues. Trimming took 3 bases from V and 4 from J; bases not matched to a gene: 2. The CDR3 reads CASSIGTVNEKLFF. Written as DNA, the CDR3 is TGTGCCAGTAGTATTGGGACAGTTAATGAAAAACTGTTTTTT.